This T cell receptor beta chain was identified during a study of shared clonotypes between healthy human individuals. The deep-level immunoSEQ assay was used. TCRdb's copy holds only in-frame clones and misses some; the assay was immunoSEQ multiplex PCR. The table includes hundreds of thousands of clones, approximately 80% detected once. The germline V gene has CDR1 GTSNPN and CDR2 SVGIG (reference sequence). The ends lost 5 bases at V and 7 bases at J; junction bases unmatched: 9. The CDR3 loop spans 13 amino acids. Donors included only healthy HIV-negative adults lacking recent acute infections or vaccinations. The donors were all Caucasian adults (living in Nashville, Tennessee).

Sequencing was carried out using PBMCs. The receptor's source is a woman in her forties in good health. Some clones in this sample may be carry-over from other donors' samples. The chain couples TRBV30 to TRBJ2-3, with TRBD1 matching 7 bases. CDR3 loop: CAWGTLQGNTQYF. CDR3 coding DNA: TGTGCCTGGGGAACCCTACAGGGGAATACGCAGTATTTT.